This T cell receptor beta chain was profiled in a study of cytomegalovirus exposure and HLA in healthy donors. CDR3 length: 13 residues. The germline CDR1 and CDR2 sequences are MNHNS and SASEGT. J lost 9 bases, V lost 4 bases, and 8 bases had no gene match. The study ran its PCR with 60 Vbeta and 13 Jbeta primers. Generated by immunoSEQ multiplex PCR, the TCRdb table keeps only in-frame clones and is missing some. The sample contains about 160,000 clones, roughly three quarters of which appear only once. The rearrangement uses TRBV6-1 and TRBJ2-5; 7 bases align to TRBD1. The sequencing sample was made of PBMCs. This sequence originates from a man between 18 and 35 years old in good health and CMV-seropositive. The CDR3 is CASSVDRDRAQYF. The CDR3 DNA reads as TGTGCCAGCAGTGTCGACAGGGACCGGGCCCAGTACTTC.